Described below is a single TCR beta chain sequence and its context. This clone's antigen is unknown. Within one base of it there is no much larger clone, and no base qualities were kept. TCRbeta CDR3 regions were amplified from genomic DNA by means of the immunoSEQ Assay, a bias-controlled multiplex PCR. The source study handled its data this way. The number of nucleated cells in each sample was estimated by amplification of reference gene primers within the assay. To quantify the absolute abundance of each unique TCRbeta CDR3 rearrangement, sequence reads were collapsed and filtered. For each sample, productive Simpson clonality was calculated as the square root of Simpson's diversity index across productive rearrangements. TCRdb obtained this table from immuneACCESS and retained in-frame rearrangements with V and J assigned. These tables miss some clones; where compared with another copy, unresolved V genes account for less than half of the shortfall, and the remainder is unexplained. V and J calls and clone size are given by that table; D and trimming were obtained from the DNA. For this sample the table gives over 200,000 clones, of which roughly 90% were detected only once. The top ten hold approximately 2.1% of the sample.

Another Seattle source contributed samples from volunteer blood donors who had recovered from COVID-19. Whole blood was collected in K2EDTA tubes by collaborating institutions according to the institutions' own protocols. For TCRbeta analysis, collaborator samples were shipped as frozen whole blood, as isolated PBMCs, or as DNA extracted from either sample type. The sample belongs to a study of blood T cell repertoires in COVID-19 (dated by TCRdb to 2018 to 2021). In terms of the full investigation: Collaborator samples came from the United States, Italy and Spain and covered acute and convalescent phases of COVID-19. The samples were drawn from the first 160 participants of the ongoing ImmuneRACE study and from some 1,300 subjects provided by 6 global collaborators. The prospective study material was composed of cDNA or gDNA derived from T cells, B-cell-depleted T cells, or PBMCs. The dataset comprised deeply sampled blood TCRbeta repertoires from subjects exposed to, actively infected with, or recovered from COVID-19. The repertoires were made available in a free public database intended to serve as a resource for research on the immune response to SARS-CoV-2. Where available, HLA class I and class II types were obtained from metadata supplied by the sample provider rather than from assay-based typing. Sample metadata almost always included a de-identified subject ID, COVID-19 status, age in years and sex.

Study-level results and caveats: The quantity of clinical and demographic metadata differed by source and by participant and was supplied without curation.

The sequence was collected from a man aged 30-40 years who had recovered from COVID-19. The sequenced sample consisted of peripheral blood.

The DNA sequence is TGCGCCAGCAGCCAAGGGGGGCTCAACTATGGCTACACCTTC. This gives the protein CASSQGGLNYGYTF. The rearranged chain carries TRBV4-1 and TRBJ1-2; a tentative D call is TRBD1 (6 bases match). Including the terminal cysteine and phenylalanine, the CDR3 comprises 14 residues. Of the read, only the CDR3 DNA is kept; its 42 bases are in frame from base 1. Sequences MGHRA (CDR1) and YSYEKL (CDR2) are obtained from the germline V gene. At the junction V is shortened by 1 base and J by 2 bases, with 8 bases in between.